The 9 T cell receptor beta chains in this list originate from one sample, sequenced in a study of blood T cell repertoires in COVID-19. Produced via immunoSEQ multiplex PCR; TCRdb's table is partial and in-frame only. The sample records approximately 300,000 clones, roughly 90% being singletons. The sample comprised PBMCs or T cells enriched from blood (not recorded which). The origin of the receptors is a woman in her 30s who had been exposed to COVID-19.

This clone turned up a few times. The chain is built from TRBV19 and TRBJ2-4; 7 positions match TRBD1. This CDR3 is 15 amino acids long. From germline, CDR1 is LNHDA and CDR2 SQIVND (reference sequence). J was trimmed by 0 bases and V by 6 bases; bases with no gene match: 5. The CDR3 DNA is TGTGCCAGTAGAGGGACAGCTCTAGCCAAAAACATTCAGTACTTC. Amino acids: CASRGTALAKNIQYF.

The chain carries TRBV9 and TRBJ1-2; 8 positions match TRBD1. Trimming cost V 0 bases and J 8 bases; bases outside gene matches: 6. In germline, CDR1 is SGDLS, CDR2 YYNGEE. The CDR3 contains 14 residues. CDR3 DNA: TGTGCCAGCAGCGTAGAGGGGACAGGCGGAGGCTACACCTTC. Residues: CASSVEGTGGGYTF.

This clone showed up just once. The V call is TRBV4-1, the J call TRBJ2-3; possible D gene TRBD2, 7 bases. The V end lost 1 base, the J end lost 5 bases, and 13 bases lay between the germline ends. This CDR3 contains 15 residues. Germline assignment: CDR1 MGHRA and CDR2 YSYEKL. CDR3 in amino acids: CASSQAGGRGDTQYF. CDR3 bases: TGCGCCAGCAGCCAAGCGGGGGGCCGGGGAGATACGCAGTATTTT.

The V and J genes are TRBV10-3 and TRBJ1-1, with D possibly being TRBD1 (5 bases). The CDR3 is 11 amino acids. Per germline, CDR1 ENHRY and CDR2 SYGVKD. Trimming removed 7 bases at V and 8 bases at J, with 11 bases between. For the CDR3, the DNA is TGTGCCATCAAATCGACAGTAGAAGCTTTCTTT. Protein: CAIKSTVEAFF.

The chain recombines TRBV19 with TRBJ2-7, with 8 bases that match TRBD2. Germline V gene sequence: CDR1 LNHDA, CDR2 SQIVND (reference sequence). The CDR3 consists of 13 residues. V was pared by 7 bases and J by 2 bases, with 4 bases of the junction left unmatched. Here the CDR3 DNA reads TGTGCCAGTACCGGGGGGGCGCCCTACGAGCAGTACTTC. This translates into CASTGGAPYEQYF.

J is TRBJ2-2 and V is TRBV5-1; tentatively, D is TRBD2 (6 bases). CDR1 and CDR2 (germline): SGHRS, YFSETQ. This CDR3 has 15 residues. Trimming took off 4 bases at V and 6 bases at J, with 16 bases between the two ends. CDR3 sequence reads: CASSPRLDASGELFF. CDR3 DNA sequence: TGCGCCAGCAGCCCCAGACTAGATGCCTCCGGGGAGCTGTTTTTT.

The chain uses TRBV12-5 and TRBJ2-1, with a tentative D call TRBD1 (5 bases). The CDR3 totals 21 residues. Germline-derived CDR1 and CDR2 are LGHNT and FRNRAP. Deletions cut 3 bases from V and 0 bases from J, with 27 bases between. The DNA of the CDR3 is TGTGCTAGTGGTTTTTTGCCGGACACAACATGGGTTAAAAGCTCCTACAATGAGCAGTTCTTC. This translates into CASGFLPDTTWVKSSYNEQFF.

This clone was seen more than once but under ten times. This chain connects TRBV7-9 to TRBJ2-1; D gene uncertain. Trimming pared 5 bases from V and 4 bases from J, leaving 9 bases between. The CDR3 is made up of 13 amino acids. Germline CDR1 reads SEHNR; CDR2 reads FQNEAQ (reference sequence). Written as DNA, the CDR3 is TGTGCCAGCAGCCTCTCTACGTACAATGAGCAGTTCTTC. This encodes CASSLSTYNEQFF.

The CDR3 loop reads CASSYSFNTEAFF. The DNA of the CDR3 is TGTGCCAGCAGTTACTCCTTCAACACTGAAGCTTTCTTT. The V gene is TRBV6-5, the J gene TRBJ1-1; D unresolved. From germline, CDR1 is MNHEY and CDR2 SVGAGI. This CDR3 spans 13 amino acids. Trimming pared 0 bases from V and 2 bases from J, leaving 4 bases between.